This T cell receptor (beta chain) was profiled in a study of T cell changes during pregnancy in multiple sclerosis. Using immunoSEQ multiplex PCR, the repertoire was profiled, and TCRdb retains in-frame clones only, with some absent. The table has 30,000 to 40,000 clones, nearly 90% seen once. The V gene's germline CDR1 is SGDLS and CDR2 YYNGEE. The CDR3 sequence is 16 residues long. V was cut by 3 bases and J by 4 bases, with 20 bases left in between. Sequencing was performed on CD4+ T cells from peripheral blood mononuclear cells, taken in the second trimester of pregnancy. The receptor comes from a female donor with multiple sclerosis, enrolled in a pregnancy study. J is TRBJ2-7 and V is TRBV9; weak D call: TRBD1 (6 bases). The DNA of the CDR3 is TGTGCCAGCAGCGGGCAACAGGGAATGGAGTTTTACGAGCAGTACTTC. Translating gives CASSGQQGMEFYEQYF.